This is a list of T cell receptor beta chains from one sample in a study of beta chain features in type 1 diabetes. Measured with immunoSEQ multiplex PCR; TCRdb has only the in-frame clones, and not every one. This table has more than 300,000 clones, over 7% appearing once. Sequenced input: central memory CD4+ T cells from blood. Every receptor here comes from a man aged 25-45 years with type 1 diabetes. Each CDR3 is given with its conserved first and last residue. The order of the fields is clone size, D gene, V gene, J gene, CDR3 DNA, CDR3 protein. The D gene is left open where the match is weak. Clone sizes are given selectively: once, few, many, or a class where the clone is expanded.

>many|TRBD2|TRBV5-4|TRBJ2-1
TGTGCCAGCAGCCTTACTAGCGAGGCTTACAATGAGCAGTTCTTC
CASSLTSEAYNEQFF
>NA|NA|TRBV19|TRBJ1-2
TGTGCCAGTAGCCCGGCAGGGGTGGGTGGCTACACCTTC
CASSPAGVGGYTF
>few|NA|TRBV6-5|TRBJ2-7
TGTGCCAGCAGTTCCGACGGGACGTGGGACCACGAGCAGTACTTC
CASSSDGTWDHEQYF
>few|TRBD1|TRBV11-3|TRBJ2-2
TGTGCCAGCAGACCGACAGGGGTTTCCGGGGAGCTGTTTTTT
CASRPTGVSGELFF
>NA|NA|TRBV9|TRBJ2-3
TGTGCCAGCAGCGCCCAGCTAATGACAGATACGCAGTATTTT
CASSAQLMTDTQYF
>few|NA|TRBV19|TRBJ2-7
TGTGCCAGTGGGGACCGCTACGAGCAGTACTTC
CASGDRYEQYF
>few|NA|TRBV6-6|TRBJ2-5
TGTGCCAGCAGTACGGGCGGGGCTCTAGAGACCCAGTACTTC
CASSTGGALETQYF
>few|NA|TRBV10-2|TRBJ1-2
TGCGCCAGCAGTGAATCAGGGGTTGGCTACACCTTC
CASSESGVGYTF
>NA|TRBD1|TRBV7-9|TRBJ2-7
TGTGCCAGCAGCCCCGCAGACAGGGCTTCCTACGAGCAGTACTTC
CASSPADRASYEQYF
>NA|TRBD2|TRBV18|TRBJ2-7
TGTGCCAGCTCACCGGGGGGGTACGAGCAGTACTTC
CASSPGGYEQYF
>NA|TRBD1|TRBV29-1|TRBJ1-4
TGCAGCGTTGAAACCATCGCGACAGGGGCCAAAAATGAAAAACTGTTTTTT
CSVETIATGAKNEKLFF
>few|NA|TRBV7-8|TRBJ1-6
TGTGCCAGCAGCCCTCCGGGGATTAATTCACCCCTCCACTTT
CASSPPGINSPLHF
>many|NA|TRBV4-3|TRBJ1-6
TGCGCCAGCAGCCAAGATTCCGCCCCACCCCTCCACTTT
CASSQDSAPPLHF
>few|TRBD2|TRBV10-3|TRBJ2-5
TGTGCCATCAGTGGGACTAGCGGGGGGAATGGGCAAGAGACCCAGTACTTC
CAISGTSGGNGQETQYF
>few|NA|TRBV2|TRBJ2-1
TGTGCCAGCAGTTCCCTCGGGCACAATGAGCAGTTCTTC
CASSSLGHNEQFF
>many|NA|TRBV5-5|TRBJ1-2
TGTGCCAGCCATGCGGGACCCCTGAATCCTAACTATGGCTACACCTTC
CASHAGPLNPNYGYTF
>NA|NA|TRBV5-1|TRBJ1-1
TGCGCCAGCAGGTTCGGGAAAGGGGCACAGGCCACTGAAGCTTTCTTT
CASRFGKGAQATEAFF
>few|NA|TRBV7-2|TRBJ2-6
TGTGCCAGCAGCTTCAGGGGAGGGGCCAACGTCCTGACTTTC
CASSFRGGANVLTF
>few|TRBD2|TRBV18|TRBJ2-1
TGTGCCAGCTCACTGCGGGGGGGTGAGCAGTTCTTC
CASSLRGGEQFF
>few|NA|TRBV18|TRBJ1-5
TGTGCCAGCTCACCCGGGGCTCCGGACAATCAGCCCCAGCATTTT
CASSPGAPDNQPQHF